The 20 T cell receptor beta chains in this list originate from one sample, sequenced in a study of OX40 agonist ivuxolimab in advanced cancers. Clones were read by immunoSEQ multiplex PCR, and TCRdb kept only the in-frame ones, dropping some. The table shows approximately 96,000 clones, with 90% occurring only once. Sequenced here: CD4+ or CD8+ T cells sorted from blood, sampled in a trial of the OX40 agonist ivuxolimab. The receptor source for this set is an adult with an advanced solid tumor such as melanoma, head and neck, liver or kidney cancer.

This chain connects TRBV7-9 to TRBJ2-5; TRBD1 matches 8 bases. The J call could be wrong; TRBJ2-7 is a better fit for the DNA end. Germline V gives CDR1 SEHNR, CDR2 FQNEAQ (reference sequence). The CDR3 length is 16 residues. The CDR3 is CASSFNIGQGRYEQYF. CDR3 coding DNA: TGTGCCAGCAGCTTCAACATCGGACAGGGTCGCTACGAGCAGTACTTC.

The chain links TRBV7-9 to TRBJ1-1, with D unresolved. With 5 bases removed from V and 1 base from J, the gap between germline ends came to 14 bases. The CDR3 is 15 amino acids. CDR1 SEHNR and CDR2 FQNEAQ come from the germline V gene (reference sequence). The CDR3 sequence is CASSLFRRQNTEAFF. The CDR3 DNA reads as TGTGCCAGCAGCCTCTTCCGCCGACAGAACACTGAAGCTTTCTTT.

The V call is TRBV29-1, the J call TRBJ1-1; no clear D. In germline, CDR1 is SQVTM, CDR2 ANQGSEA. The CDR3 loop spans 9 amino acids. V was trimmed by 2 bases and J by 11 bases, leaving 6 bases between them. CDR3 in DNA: TGCAGCGTTGAATCCGGGGCTTTCTTT. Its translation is CSVESGAFF.

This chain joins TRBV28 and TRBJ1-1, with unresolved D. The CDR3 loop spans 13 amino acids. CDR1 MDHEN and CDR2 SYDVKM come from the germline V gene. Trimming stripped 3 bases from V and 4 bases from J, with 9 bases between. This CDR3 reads CASSFSRPTEAFF. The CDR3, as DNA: TGTGCCAGCAGTTTCTCTCGTCCCACTGAAGCTTTCTTT. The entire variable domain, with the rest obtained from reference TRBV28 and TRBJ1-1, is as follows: DVKVTQSSRYLVKRTGEKVFLECVQDMDHENMFWYRQDPGLGLRLIYFSYDVKMKEKGDIPEGYSVSREKKERFSLILESASTNQTSMYLCASSFSRPTEAFFGQGTRLTVV.

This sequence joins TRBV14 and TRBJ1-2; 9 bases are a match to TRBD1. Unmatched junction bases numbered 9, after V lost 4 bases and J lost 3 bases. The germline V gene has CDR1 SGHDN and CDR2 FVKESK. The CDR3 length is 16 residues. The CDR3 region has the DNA TGTGCCAGCAGCCCCACCCGGGACAGGGTTCACTATGGCTACACCTTC. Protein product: CASSPTRDRVHYGYTF. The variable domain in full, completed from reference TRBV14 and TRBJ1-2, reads EAGVTQFPSHSVIEKGQTVTLRCDPISGHDNLYWYRRVMGKEIKFLLHFVKESKQDESGMPNNRFLAERTGGTYSTLKVQPAELEDSGVYFCASSPTRDRVHYGYTFGSGTRLTVV.

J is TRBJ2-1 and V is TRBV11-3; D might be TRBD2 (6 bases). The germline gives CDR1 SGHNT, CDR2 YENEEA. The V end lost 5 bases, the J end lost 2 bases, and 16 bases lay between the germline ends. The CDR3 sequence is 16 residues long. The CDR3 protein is CASSPSGGGPYNEQFF. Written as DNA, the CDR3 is TGTGCCAGCAGCCCATCTGGGGGAGGCCCCTACAATGAGCAGTTCTTC.

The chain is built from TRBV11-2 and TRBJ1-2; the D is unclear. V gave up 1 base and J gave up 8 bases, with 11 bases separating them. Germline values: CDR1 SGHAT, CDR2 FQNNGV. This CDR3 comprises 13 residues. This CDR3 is CASSLGVPNGYTF. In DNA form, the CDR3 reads TGTGCCAGCAGCTTAGGGGTGCCGAACGGCTACACCTTC. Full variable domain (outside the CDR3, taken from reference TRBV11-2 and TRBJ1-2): EAGVAQSPRYKIIEKRQSVAFWCNPISGHATLYWYQQILGQGPKLLIQFQNNGVVDDSQLPKDRFSAERLKGVDSTLKIQPAKLEDSAVYLCASSLGVPNGYTFGSGTRLTVV.

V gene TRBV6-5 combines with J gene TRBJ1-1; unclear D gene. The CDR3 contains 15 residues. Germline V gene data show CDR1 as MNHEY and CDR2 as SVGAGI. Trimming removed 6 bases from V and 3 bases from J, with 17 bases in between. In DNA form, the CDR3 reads TGTGCCAGCAGCTCCCGGCGACTGCGGGACACTGAAGCTTTCTTT. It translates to CASSSRRLRDTEAFF.

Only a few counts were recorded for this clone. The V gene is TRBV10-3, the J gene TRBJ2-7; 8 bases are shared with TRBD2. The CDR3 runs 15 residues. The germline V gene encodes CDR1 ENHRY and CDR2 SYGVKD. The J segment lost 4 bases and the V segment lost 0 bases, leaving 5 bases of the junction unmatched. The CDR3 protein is CAISESAGGFYEQYF. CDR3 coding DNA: TGTGCCATCAGTGAGTCCGCGGGAGGTTTTTACGAGCAGTACTTC.

CDR3 nucleotide sequence: TGTGCCAGCAGCCCTACAGTGAACACCGGGGAGCTGTTTTTT. The encoded protein is CASSPTVNTGELFF. The V and J genes are TRBV7-3 and TRBJ2-2; no definite D call. Trimming took off 5 bases at V and 1 base at J, with 8 bases between the two ends. There are 14 residues in the CDR3. Germline loops: CDR1 SGHTA, CDR2 FQGTGA.

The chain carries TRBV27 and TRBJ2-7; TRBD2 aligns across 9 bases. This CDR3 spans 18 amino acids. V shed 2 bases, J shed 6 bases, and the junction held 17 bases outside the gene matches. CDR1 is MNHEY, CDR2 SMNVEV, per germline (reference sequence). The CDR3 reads CASSLTPFGGRGLGEQYF. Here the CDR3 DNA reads TGTGCCAGCAGTTTAACCCCCTTTGGCGGGAGGGGATTAGGCGAGCAGTACTTC.

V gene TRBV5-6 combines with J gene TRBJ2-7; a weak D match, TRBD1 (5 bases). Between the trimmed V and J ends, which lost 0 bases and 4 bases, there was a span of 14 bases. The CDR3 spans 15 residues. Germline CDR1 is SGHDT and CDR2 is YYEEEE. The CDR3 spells CASSLGYVGLYEQYF. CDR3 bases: TGTGCCAGCAGCTTGGGGTATGTGGGGCTATACGAGCAGTACTTC.

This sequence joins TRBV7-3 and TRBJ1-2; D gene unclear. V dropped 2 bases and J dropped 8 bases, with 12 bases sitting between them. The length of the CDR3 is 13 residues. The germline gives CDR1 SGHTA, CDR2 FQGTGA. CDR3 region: CASSLAPVGGYTF. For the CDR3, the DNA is TGTGCCAGCAGCTTAGCGCCGGTGGGAGGCTACACCTTC.

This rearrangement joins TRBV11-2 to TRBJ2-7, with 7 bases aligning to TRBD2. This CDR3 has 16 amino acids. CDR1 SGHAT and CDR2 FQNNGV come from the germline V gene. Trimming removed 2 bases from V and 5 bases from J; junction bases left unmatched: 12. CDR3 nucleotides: TGTGCCAGCAGCTTAATACGAAGCGGGAAAGGCGACGAGCAGTACTTC. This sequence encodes CASSLIRSGKGDEQYF.

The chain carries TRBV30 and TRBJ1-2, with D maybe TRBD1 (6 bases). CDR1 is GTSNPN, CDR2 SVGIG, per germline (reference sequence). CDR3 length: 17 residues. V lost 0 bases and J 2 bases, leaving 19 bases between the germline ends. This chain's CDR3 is CAWSVRFGSGANYGYTF. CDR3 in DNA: TGTGCCTGGAGTGTACGCTTCGGGTCAGGGGCGAACTATGGCTACACCTTC.

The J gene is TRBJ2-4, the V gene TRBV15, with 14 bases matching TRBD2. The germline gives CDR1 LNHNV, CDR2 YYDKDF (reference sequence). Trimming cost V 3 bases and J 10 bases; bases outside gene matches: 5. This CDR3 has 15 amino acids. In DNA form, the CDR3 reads TGTGCCACCAGCAGGCCGGGACTAGCGGGAGTTATTCAGTACTTC. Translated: CATSRPGLAGVIQYF.

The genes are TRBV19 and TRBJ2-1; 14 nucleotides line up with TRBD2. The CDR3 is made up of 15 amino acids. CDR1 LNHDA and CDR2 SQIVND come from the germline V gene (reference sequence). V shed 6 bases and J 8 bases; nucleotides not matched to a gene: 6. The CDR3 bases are TGTGCCAGTAGGGCCCCGGGACTAGCGGGAGATGAGCAGTTCTTC. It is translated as CASRAPGLAGDEQFF.

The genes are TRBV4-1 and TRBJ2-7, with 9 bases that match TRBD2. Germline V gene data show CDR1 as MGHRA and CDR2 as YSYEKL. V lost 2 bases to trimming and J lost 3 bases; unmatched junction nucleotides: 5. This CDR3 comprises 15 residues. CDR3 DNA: TGCGCCAGCAGCCAATCCGGGACTAGCCGCTACGAGCAGTACTTC. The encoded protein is CASSQSGTSRYEQYF.

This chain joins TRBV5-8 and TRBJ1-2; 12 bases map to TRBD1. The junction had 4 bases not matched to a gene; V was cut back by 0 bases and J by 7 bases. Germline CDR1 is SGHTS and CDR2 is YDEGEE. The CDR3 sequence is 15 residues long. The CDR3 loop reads CASSLDGTGGVGYTF. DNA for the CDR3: TGTGCCAGCAGCTTGGACGGGACAGGGGGCGTTGGCTACACCTTC.

CDR3 sequence: CASSQQGSYEQYF. CDR3 DNA sequence: TGTGCCAGCAGCCAACAGGGATCCTACGAGCAGTACTTC. The rearrangement joins TRBV5-4 to TRBJ2-7; possibly TRBD1 for D (6 bases). In germline, CDR1 is SGHNT, CDR2 YYREEE (reference sequence). The CDR3 consists of 13 residues. Trimming cost V 4 bases and J 1 base, with 9 bases left between them.